The 32 T cell receptor beta chains below were found in one sample sequenced in a study of memory CD4+ T cells and cytomegalovirus serostatus. Single viable CD3+CD4+CD8-CD45RO+ cells were sorted as the memory CD4+ T cells. Generated by immunoSEQ multiplex PCR, the TCRdb table keeps only in-frame clones and is missing some. The sample records around 54,000 clones, 75% to 85% being singletons. Sequenced input: memory CD4+ T cells from blood. These receptors came from an adult in good health and CMV-seronegative.

V and J are TRBV7-9 and TRBJ2-7; D uncertain. V lost 1 base, J lost 0 bases, and 7 bases lay in between. The length of the CDR3 is 14 residues. Germline V gene lookup returns CDR1 SEHNR and CDR2 FQNEAQ (reference sequence). The CDR3 reads CASSLGSTSYEQYF. CDR3 bases: TGTGCCAGCAGCTTAGGCAGTACCTCCTACGAGCAGTACTTC.

This clone was detected once. The rearrangement links TRBV7-9 to TRBJ2-7, with TRBD2 identical over 8 bases. J gave up 1 base and V 1 base, and 12 bases lay outside the gene matches. The V gene's germline CDR1 is SEHNR and CDR2 FQNEAQ (reference sequence). The length of the CDR3 is 18 residues. The CDR3 reads CASSLEGQGLAGSYEQYF. Here the CDR3 DNA reads TGTGCCAGCAGCTTAGAAGGCCAAGGGCTAGCGGGTTCCTACGAGCAGTACTTC.

CDR3 nucleotide sequence: TGCAGTGCTAGAGTGCGGGAGCAGCAGTACTTC. It codes for CSARVREQQYF. The chain combines TRBV20-1 with TRBJ2-7; 7 bases agree with TRBD2. V shed 1 base and J 8 bases; nucleotides not matched to a gene: 2. CDR1 and CDR2 from the germline V gene are DFQATT and SNEGSKA (reference sequence). The CDR3 consists of 11 residues.

Many counts were recorded for this clone. The chain has TRBV5-1 and TRBJ1-2; TRBD1 agrees at 9 bases. The germline V gene encodes CDR1 SGHRS and CDR2 YFSETQ. The CDR3 spans 15 residues. V gave up 4 bases and J gave up 6 bases; unmatched junction bases: 10. The CDR3 DNA sequence: TGCGCCAGCAGCCGCGGGACAGGGAGGAGGGATGGCTACACCTTC. Translation: CASSRGTGRRDGYTF. Full variable domain (rest looked up from reference TRBV5-1 and TRBJ1-2): KAGVTQTPRYLIKTRGQQVTLSCSPISGHRSVSWYQQTPGQGLQFLFEYFSETQRNKGNFPGRFSGRQFSNSRSEMNVSTLELGDSALYLCASSRGTGRRDGYTFGSGTRLTVV.

The chain recombines TRBV6-5 with TRBJ2-5, with D unclear. CDR3 size: 12 residues. Germline CDR1 reads MNHEY; CDR2 reads SVGAGI. With 3 bases removed from V and 2 bases from J, the gap between germline ends came to 4 bases. CDR3 sequence (DNA): TGTGCCAGCAGTTATGGACAAGAGACCCAGTACTTC. Protein: CASSYGQETQYF.

The rearrangement uses TRBV11-2 and TRBJ1-5, with D perhaps matching TRBD1 (6 bases). CDR3 length: 15 amino acids. V lost 5 bases to trimming and J lost 2 bases, with 13 bases between them. Germline loops: CDR1 SGHAT, CDR2 FQNNGV. CDR3 loop: CASSLGGGGNQPQHF. The CDR3 nucleotides read TGTGCCAGCAGCCTAGGGGGGGGAGGCAATCAGCCCCAGCATTTT.

The table lists this clone with a few counts. The chain joins TRBV7-9 to TRBJ2-3; D might be TRBD2 (5 bases). CDR1 and CDR2 from the germline V gene are SEHNR and FQNEAQ (reference sequence). The CDR3 runs to 16 residues. Trimming pared 0 bases from V and 6 bases from J, leaving 16 bases between. In DNA, the CDR3 is TGTGCCAGCAGCTTAGCAGGAGGTTCCACGTTGGATACGCAGTATTTT. The encoded protein is CASSLAGGSTLDTQYF. Combining the CDR3 with reference TRBV7-9 and TRBJ2-3 gives the whole variable domain DTGVSQNPRHKITKRGQNVTFRCDPISEHNRLYWYRQTLGQGPEFLTYFQNEAQLEKSRLLSDRFSAERPKGSFSTLEIQRTEQGDSAMYLCASSLAGGSTLDTQYFGPGTRLTVL.

This rearrangement joins TRBV11-2 to TRBJ1-4; D call uncertain. V was pared by 2 bases and J by 0 bases, with 7 bases between. The CDR3 is made up of 15 amino acids. Germline V gene sequence: CDR1 SGHAT, CDR2 FQNNGV. The chain's CDR3 is CASSLSAPTNEKLFF. Here the CDR3 DNA reads TGTGCCAGCAGCTTATCGGCACCAACTAATGAAAAACTGTTTTTT.

This clone was recorded a few times. This sequence joins TRBV5-1 and TRBJ1-4; 9 bases match TRBD1. The CDR3 is made up of 15 amino acids. CDR1 is SGHRS and CDR2 is YFSETQ in the germline V gene. With 3 bases clipped from V and 5 bases from J, the junction kept 5 bases outside the gene matches. The CDR3 reads CASSSGQGKNEKLFF. CDR3 nucleotide sequence: TGCGCCAGCAGCTCAGGACAGGGGAAAAATGAAAAACTGTTTTTT.

The chain combines TRBV14 with TRBJ2-4; TRBD2 agrees at 8 bases. CDR3 length: 15 residues. Germline assignment: CDR1 SGHDN and CDR2 FVKESK. Trimming at V came to 0 bases and at J to 7 bases, leaving 5 bases not matched to a gene. CDR3 loop: CASSQEAIAGNIQYF. The CDR3 DNA reads as TGTGCCAGCAGCCAAGAAGCCATAGCGGGGAACATTCAGTACTTC. The full variable domain, rest sourced from reference TRBV14 and TRBJ2-4, is EAGVTQFPSHSVIEKGQTVTLRCDPISGHDNLYWYRRVMGKEIKFLLHFVKESKQDESGMPNNRFLAERTGGTYSTLKVQPAELEDSGVYFCASSQEAIAGNIQYFGAGTRLSVL.

The chain has TRBV11-3 and TRBJ2-1; tentative D call: TRBD2 (5 bases). Deletions cut 5 bases from V and 7 bases from J, with 18 bases between. The length of the CDR3 is 15 residues. CDR1 and CDR2 (germline): SGHNT, YENEEA. CDR3 sequence reads: CASSPTAGAPNEQFF. CDR3 DNA: TGTGCCAGCAGCCCCACGGCGGGTGCACCGAATGAGCAGTTCTTC.

This chain links TRBV7-6 with TRBJ2-1; 8 bases are shared with TRBD2. The CDR3 spans 15 residues. Germline assignment: CDR1 SGHVS and CDR2 FNYEAQ. V was clipped by 5 bases and J by 3 bases; unmatched bases: 6. The DNA of the CDR3 is TGTGCCAGCAGCCTAACAGCGGGAGTCTACAATGAGCAGTTCTTC. Amino acids: CASSLTAGVYNEQFF.

This sequence joins TRBV6-5 and TRBJ1-1; D gene uncertain. CDR1 and CDR2 (germline): MNHEY, SVGAGI. The CDR3 totals 15 residues. Trimming shortened V by 8 bases and J by 4 bases, and 20 bases separated the two germline ends. The CDR3 loop reads CASGPQMGKLTEAFF. The CDR3 DNA follows: TGTGCCAGCGGGCCTCAGATGGGAAAGCTCACTGAAGCTTTCTTT.

The chain links TRBV6-5 to TRBJ1-2, with TRBD1 matching 8 bases. V shed 6 bases and J 10 bases; nucleotides not matched to a gene: 10. This CDR3 contains 13 residues. Germline CDR1 is MNHEY and CDR2 is SVGAGI. The CDR3 nucleotides are TGTGCCAGCAGCCCCGGACAGGGAGCGGCCTACACCTTC. Protein sequence: CASSPGQGAAYTF.

The V gene is TRBV5-8, the J gene TRBJ1-2; no definite D call. Deletions cut 0 bases from V and 2 bases from J, with 5 bases between. The germline V gene has CDR1 SGHTS and CDR2 YDEGEE. The CDR3 is 13 amino acids. CDR3 residues: CASSLVDNYGYTF. CDR3 coding DNA: TGTGCCAGCAGCTTGGTTGACAACTATGGCTACACCTTC. The full variable domain, in which reference TRBV5-8 and TRBJ1-2 provide the parts outside the CDR3, is EAGVTQSPTHLIKTRGQQATLRCSPISGHTSVYWYQQALGLGLQFLLWYDEGEERNRGNFPPRFSGRQFPNYSSELNVNALELEDSALYLCASSLVDNYGYTFGSGTRLTVV.

V gene TRBV5-4 combines with J gene TRBJ1-2; TRBD1 agrees at 8 bases. This CDR3 region has 13 residues. V gave up 5 bases and J gave up 5 bases; unmatched junction bases: 5. The germline gives CDR1 SGHNT, CDR2 YYREEE (reference sequence). CDR3 DNA sequence: TGTGCCAGCAGGGAAAACAGGGGGTATGGCTACACCTTC. The encoded protein is CASRENRGYGYTF. Drawing the rest from reference TRBV5-4 and TRBJ1-2, the complete variable domain is ETGVTQSPTHLIKTRGQQVTLRCSSQSGHNTVSWYQQALGQGPQFIFQYYREEENGRGNFPPRFSGLQFPNYSSELNVNALELDDSALYLCASRENRGYGYTFGSGTRLTVV.

The V gene is TRBV6-5, the J gene TRBJ2-2; D not certain. CDR1 and CDR2 from the germline V gene are MNHEY and SVGAGI. V lost 2 bases, J lost 6 bases, and 4 bases lay in between. The CDR3 is 12 amino acids. The CDR3 DNA is TGTGCCAGCAGTTACGCCGCCGGGGAGCTGTTTTTT. This sequence encodes CASSYAAGELFF.

This clone was counted between two and nine times. V gene TRBV6-1 combines with J gene TRBJ2-3; possibly TRBD2 for D (5 bases). V dropped 3 bases and J dropped 5 bases, with 12 bases sitting between them. The germline gives CDR1 MNHNS, CDR2 SASEGT. There are 14 residues in the CDR3. The CDR3 DNA follows: TGTGCCAGCAGTGAGACGGGAAGTGGAGATACGCAGTATTTT. Encoded protein: CASSETGSGDTQYF.

The rearrangement uses TRBV2 and TRBJ2-7; no clear D. V was trimmed by 6 bases and J by 6 bases, leaving 0 bases between them. The CDR3 length is 8 residues. The V gene's germline CDR1 is SNHLY and CDR2 FYNNEI. The DNA for the CDR3 is TGTGCCAGCAGCGAGCAGTACTTC. It is translated as CASSEQYF.

The chain uses TRBV28 and TRBJ2-6; 8 nucleotides agree with TRBD1. Losses at the gene ends were 7 bases for V and 0 bases for J; bases not matched to a gene: 17. Looked up from germline, CDR1 is MDHEN and CDR2 is SYDVKM. The CDR3 totals 20 residues. In DNA, the CDR3 is TGTGCCAGCAACGGCGGGACAGGACAGGGATTACTCTCTGGGGCCAACGTCCTGACTTTC. This encodes CASNGGTGQGLLSGANVLTF. The full variable domain, in which reference TRBV28 and TRBJ2-6 provide the parts outside the CDR3, is DVKVTQSSRYLVKRTGEKVFLECVQDMDHENMFWYRQDPGLGLRLIYFSYDVKMKEKGDIPEGYSVSREKKERFSLILESASTNQTSMYLCASNGGTGQGLLSGANVLTFGAGSRLTVL.

This chain uses TRBV7-3 with TRBJ1-1; TRBD1 aligns across 10 bases. The CDR3 totals 14 residues. The V gene end was trimmed by 5 bases and the J gene end by 5 bases; junction bases not matched to a gene: 5. Per germline, CDR1 SGHTA and CDR2 FQGTGA. CDR3 residues: CASSDRGRETEAFF. DNA of the CDR3: TGTGCCAGCAGCGACAGGGGGCGCGAGACTGAAGCTTTCTTT.

In nucleotides, the CDR3 is TGTGCCAGCAGTTTAGCGAGTACAGGGTTGAACACTGAAGCTTTCTTT. Translation: CASSLASTGLNTEAFF. This sequence joins TRBV27 and TRBJ1-1; D might be TRBD1 (6 bases). The CDR3 totals 16 residues. Trimming stripped 2 bases from V and 0 bases from J, with 13 bases between. Germline CDR1 and CDR2: MNHEY and SMNVEV (reference sequence).

The chain uses TRBV12-2 and TRBJ2-3; the table calls TRBD1, which could not be checked here. TRBV12-2 is described as a pseudogene. The CDR3 loop spans 19 amino acids. CDR3 DNA sequence: TGTGCAAGTCGCTTAGCGTGGGGGCCCTACAAAAGGTCGGCAGATACGCAGTATTTT. The encoded protein is CASRLAWGPYKRSADTQYF.

This clone was seen a handful of times. V and J are TRBV28 and TRBJ1-2; unclear D gene. The CDR3 extends over 13 amino acids. Per germline, CDR1 MDHEN and CDR2 SYDVKM. Trimming removed 6 bases at V and 8 bases at J, with 16 bases between. This chain's CDR3 is CASRGVEGVGYTF. Here the CDR3 DNA reads TGTGCCAGCAGGGGAGTAGAGGGAGTGGGCTACACCTTC.

The J gene is TRBJ2-5, the V gene TRBV5-4; tentative D call: TRBD1 (6 bases). Looked up from germline, CDR1 is SGHNT and CDR2 is YYREEE (reference sequence). V shed 4 bases and J shed 5 bases, with 15 bases lying between them. The CDR3 contains 14 residues. CDR3 sequence reads: CASSPQGTGETQYF. The CDR3 DNA reads TGTGCCAGCAGCCCTCAGGGGACCGGGGAGACCCAGTACTTC.

This clone came up once. The J gene is TRBJ2-3, the V gene TRBV7-8; D is unresolved. CDR1 and CDR2 (germline): SGHVS, FQNEAQ. The CDR3 runs to 16 residues. The V gene lost 1 base and the J gene lost 2 bases, with 13 bases spanning the gap. The CDR3 sequence: CASSLGRQASTDTQYF. CDR3 in DNA: TGTGCCAGCAGCTTAGGCCGTCAAGCATCCACAGATACGCAGTATTTT.

This clone was detected a few times. The chain employs TRBV5-4 and TRBJ2-1, with no clear D. Germline values: CDR1 SGHNT, CDR2 YYREEE (reference sequence). The V gene lost 2 bases and the J gene lost 6 bases, with 6 bases spanning the gap. CDR3 length equals 12 residues. The CDR3 loop is CASSFGPNEQFF. The DNA of the CDR3 is TGTGCCAGCAGCTTTGGACCCAATGAGCAGTTCTTC. The full variable domain, completed using reference TRBV5-4 and TRBJ2-1, is ETGVTQSPTHLIKTRGQQVTLRCSSQSGHNTVSWYQQALGQGPQFIFQYYREEENGRGNFPPRFSGLQFPNYSSELNVNALELDDSALYLCASSFGPNEQFFGPGTRLTVL.

This clone was seen only a few times. The CDR3 here is CASSEQGRWETQYF. The CDR3 nucleotides are TGTGCCAGCAGTGAACAGGGGCGGTGGGAGACCCAGTACTTC. This chain connects TRBV2 to TRBJ2-5; maybe TRBD1 (6 bases). The CDR3 covers 14 residues. Germline CDR1 is SNHLY and CDR2 is FYNNEI. V was clipped by 2 bases and J by 5 bases, with 12 bases between them.

The V and J genes are TRBV7-9 and TRBJ1-1, with a tentative D call TRBD1 (5 bases). V gave up 2 bases and J gave up 4 bases, with 8 bases separating them. Germline V gene data show CDR1 as SEHNR and CDR2 as FQNEAQ (reference sequence). The CDR3 runs to 13 residues. CDR3 region: CASSLQGFTEAFF. The CDR3 DNA is TGTGCCAGCAGCTTACAGGGATTCACTGAAGCTTTCTTT.

The genes are TRBV7-8 and TRBJ2-2; 14 bases are a match to TRBD2. V shed 5 bases and J 7 bases; nucleotides not matched to a gene: 6. Germline V gives CDR1 SGHVS, CDR2 FQNEAQ. The CDR3 consists of 16 residues. CDR3 loop: CASSLLGLAGVGELFF. CDR3 sequence (DNA): TGTGCCAGCAGCCTACTGGGACTAGCGGGAGTCGGGGAGCTGTTTTTT.

This chain links TRBV5-4 with TRBJ2-5; D is ambiguous. V was shortened by 2 bases and J by 2 bases, with 10 bases between the two germline ends. Germline CDR1 reads SGHNT; CDR2 reads YYREEE (reference sequence). The CDR3 contains 14 residues. In DNA, the CDR3 is TGTGCCAGCAGCTTTGCTAGTGGGCAAGAGACCCAGTACTTC. This sequence encodes CASSFASGQETQYF. The full variable domain, completed using reference TRBV5-4 and TRBJ2-5, is ETGVTQSPTHLIKTRGQQVTLRCSSQSGHNTVSWYQQALGQGPQFIFQYYREEENGRGNFPPRFSGLQFPNYSSELNVNALELDDSALYLCASSFASGQETQYFGPGTRLLVL.

The CDR3 sequence: CASSSPASGTGELFF. The CDR3 region has the DNA TGTGCCAGCAGTTCCCCGGCCTCAGGGACCGGGGAGCTGTTTTTT. The rearrangement uses TRBV28 and TRBJ2-2, with D perhaps TRBD1 (5 bases). Trimming left V 4 bases short and J 5 bases short, with 14 bases between. The CDR3 extends over 15 amino acids. From germline, CDR1 is MDHEN and CDR2 SYDVKM.